This TCR beta chain emerged from a study of blood T cells in healthy people across ages. The study's findings and limits: Diversity was higher, and naive CD4+ cells more numerous, in long-lived donors than in aged donors. A roughly linear fall in TCR beta diversity per million T cells was seen with increasing age.

PCR was performed a second time for about 7 to 12 cycles using a sample-barcoded 5' primer and a J-beta primer mix. From the 5' RACE reads, TCRdb called clonotypes with MiXCR, one entry per CDR3 protein. The data contain around 990,000 distinct CDR3 sequences, around 27% of them singletons. This clonotype was counted only a few times. Its antigen is unknown. The V and J ends lost 3 bases and 9 bases, in that order; junction bases with no gene match: 6. This CDR3 region has 14 residues. CDR1 MDHEN and CDR2 SYDVKM come from the germline V gene. Roughly 9.2 milliliters of peripheral blood were drawn from each donor into EDTA-treated tubes. This sample also belongs to another study, concerning T cells of mothers and their children.

This chain joins TRBV28 and TRBJ2-1; TRBD1 aligns across 9 bases. Specimen: blood. The TCR sequence derives from a girl aged 2 to 9 in good health. The CDR3 nucleotides are TGTGCCAGCAGTTTCGGGACAGGGCTGTCTGAGCAGTTCTTC. Encoded protein: CASSFGTGLSEQFF. The whole variable domain, remainder taken from reference TRBV28 and TRBJ2-1, is DVKVTQSSRYLVKRTGEKVFLECVQDMDHENMFWYRQDPGLGLRLIYFSYDVKMKEKGDIPEGYSVSREKKERFSLILESASTNQTSMYLCASSFGTGLSEQFFGPGTRLTVL.